This passage covers 28 T cell receptor beta chains from one sample sequenced in a study of blood T cell repertoires in COVID-19. Clones were read by immunoSEQ multiplex PCR, and TCRdb kept only the in-frame ones, dropping some. The table has 240,000 or so clones, 70% to 90% seen once. Sequencing was performed on peripheral blood. Receptor source: a woman in her seventies with active or convalescent COVID-19.

The rearrangement links TRBV24-1 to TRBJ2-2; 9 bases are a match to TRBD1. The J segment lost 6 bases and the V segment lost 4 bases, leaving 11 bases of the junction unmatched. CDR1 KGHDR and CDR2 SFDVKD come from the germline V gene. The CDR3 covers 17 residues. The CDR3 coding sequence is TGTGCCACCAGTGAGTCCCCGGGACAGGGTGTTGCCGGGGAGCTGTTTTTT. This translates into CATSESPGQGVAGELFF.

The V gene is TRBV15, the J gene TRBJ2-2; 7 nucleotides align to TRBD2. The CDR3 is 14 amino acids. The junction had 5 bases not matched to a gene; V was cut back by 6 bases and J by 4 bases. Germline V CDR1 and CDR2: LNHNV, YYDKDF (reference sequence). This CDR3 is CATSPRGSTGELFF. The CDR3 nucleotides read TGTGCCACCAGTCCGCGGGGGAGCACCGGGGAGCTGTTTTTT.

The V call is TRBV6-5, the J call TRBJ1-1; maybe TRBD1 (6 bases). Germline CDR1 reads MNHEY; CDR2 reads SVGAGI. The CDR3 sequence is 15 residues long. The germline V and J ends were trimmed by 2 bases and 0 bases, with 10 bases remaining between them. CDR3 sequence reads: CASSYLGQLNTEAFF. For the CDR3, the DNA is TGTGCCAGCAGTTACCTTGGACAGTTGAACACTGAAGCTTTCTTT.

The V gene is TRBV6-1, the J gene TRBJ2-1; a weak D match, TRBD1 (7 bases). V was cut by 3 bases and J by 12 bases, with 18 bases left in between. This CDR3 comprises 14 residues. Looked up from germline, CDR1 is MNHNS and CDR2 is SASEGT. CDR3 in DNA: TGTGCCAGCAGTGAGTCGTCGGCAGGGGGAGGGCAGTTCTTC. Translated, it gives CASSESSAGGGQFF.

V is TRBV7-2 and J is TRBJ2-7; 8 bases are a match to TRBD1. The junction had 4 bases not matched to a gene; V was cut back by 2 bases and J by 1 base. This CDR3 is 15 amino acids long. Germline CDR1 and CDR2: SGHTA and FQGNSA. CDR3 nucleotide sequence: TGTGCCAGCAGCTTAAGACAGGGGACTTCCTACGAGCAGTACTTC. This gives the protein CASSLRQGTSYEQYF.

This chain connects TRBV6-2 or TRBV6-3 to TRBJ2-5, with TRBD1 identical over 8 bases. The CDR3 has 13 amino acids. Trimming at V came to 5 bases and at J to 7 bases, leaving 6 bases not matched to a gene. Germline CDR1 MNHEY, CDR2 SVGEGT. The DNA for the CDR3 is TGTGCCAGCAGTGGACAGGGATCTGGGACCCAGTACTTC. Protein sequence: CASSGQGSGTQYF.

The chain uses TRBV5-6 and TRBJ2-3, with unresolved D. Trimming took 1 base from V and 2 from J, leaving 5 bases between them. The CDR3 has 13 residues. Germline values: CDR1 SGHDT, CDR2 YYEEEE. The CDR3 spells CASSLTPTDTQYF. DNA for the CDR3: TGTGCCAGCAGCTTGACTCCCACAGATACGCAGTATTTT.

The J gene is TRBJ2-7, the V gene TRBV6-2 or TRBV6-3; a possible D gene is TRBD2 (5 bases). Germline CDR1 is MNHEY and CDR2 is SVGEGT. V lost 5 bases, J lost 4 bases, and 9 bases lay in between. This CDR3 spans 12 amino acids. The CDR3 protein is CASSNGKYEQYF. Written as DNA, the CDR3 is TGTGCCAGCAGTAACGGGAAGTACGAGCAGTACTTC.

In DNA form, the CDR3 reads TGTGCCAGCATGGAGGGTAAGGGAGGCTATGGCTACACCTTC. This translates into CASMEGKGGYGYTF. The chain links TRBV5-4 to TRBJ1-2; D gene uncertain. The germline V and J ends were trimmed by 6 bases and 4 bases, with 16 bases remaining between them. The CDR3 totals 14 residues. CDR1 is SGHNT and CDR2 is YYREEE in the germline V gene (reference sequence).

The V call is TRBV4-3, the J call TRBJ2-7, with no clear D. The V gene lost 9 bases and the J gene lost 2 bases, with 11 bases spanning the gap. The germline V gene encodes CDR1 LGHNA and CDR2 YSLEER. This CDR3 comprises 12 residues. In DNA, the CDR3 is TGCGCCAGACCGTCTTCTACCTACGAGCAGTACTTC. It codes for CARPSSTYEQYF.

The gene calls are TRBV11-2 and TRBJ2-1; the D gene is possibly TRBD1 (6 bases). The V end was cut by 1 base, the J end by 5 bases, with 18 bases between. The CDR3 sequence is 17 residues long. The germline gives CDR1 SGHAT, CDR2 FQNNGV. The CDR3 coding sequence is TGTGCCAGCAGCTTAGGGGCCGGACAGATTACCCACAATGAGCAGTTCTTC. Residues: CASSLGAGQITHNEQFF.

This chain links TRBV7-3 with TRBJ2-5; possibly TRBD2 for D (6 bases). The germline V and J ends were trimmed by 5 bases and 7 bases, with 14 bases remaining between them. The CDR3 extends over 13 amino acids. CDR1 is SGHTA and CDR2 is FQGTGA in the germline V gene. The CDR3 spells CASSPDYFGTQYF. In nucleotides, the CDR3 is TGTGCCAGCAGCCCGGACTACTTTGGGACCCAGTACTTC. The full variable domain, in which reference TRBV7-3 and TRBJ2-5 provide the parts outside the CDR3, is GAGVSQTPSNKVTEKGKYVELRCDPISGHTALYWYRQSLGQGPEFLIYFQGTGAADDSGLPNDRFFAVRPEGSVSTLKIQRTERGDSAVYLCASSPDYFGTQYFGPGTRLLVL.

This chain joins TRBV11-3 and TRBJ2-5; D possibly corresponds to TRBD2 (6 bases). This CDR3 has 14 residues. With 2 bases removed from V and 2 bases from J, the gap between germline ends came to 9 bases. CDR1 SGHNT and CDR2 YENEEA come from the germline V gene. CDR3 bases: TGTGCCAGCAGCTTAAGGCGGGGTCAAGAGACCCAGTACTTC. Protein: CASSLRRGQETQYF.

This rearrangement joins TRBV6-5 to TRBJ2-7; 7 bases map to TRBD1. Trimming removed 7 bases from V and 7 bases from J; junction bases left unmatched: 16. The length of the CDR3 is 15 residues. Germline CDR1 and CDR2: MNHEY and SVGAGI. CDR3 residues: CASIPRTGRLREQYF. DNA for the CDR3: TGTGCCAGCATTCCCCGGACAGGCCGCTTAAGGGAGCAGTACTTC.

This chain uses TRBV3-1 (or the pseudogene TRBV3-2) with TRBJ1-2; D ambiguous. The V end lost 5 bases, the J end lost 14 bases, and 18 bases lay between the germline ends. The V gene's germline CDR1 is LGHDT and CDR2 YNNKEL (reference sequence). The CDR3 has 12 amino acids. The CDR3 sequence is CASSTAPMARTF. The CDR3 DNA reads as TGTGCCAGCAGCACGGCTCCTATGGCTAGGACCTTC.

This clone was detected once. The J gene is TRBJ2-7, the V gene TRBV19, with 8 bases fitting TRBD1. This CDR3 comprises 15 residues. Germline V lookup: CDR1 LNHDA, CDR2 SQIVND (reference sequence). V dropped 4 bases and J dropped 1; count of bases not matched to a gene: 6. CDR3 protein: CASSTTGTGSYEQYF. The CDR3 DNA is TGTGCCAGTAGTACGACCGGGACAGGTTCCTACGAGCAGTACTTC.

Notes on this clone: Different DNA sequences within this sample yield the same CDR3. The chain recombines TRBV6-5 with TRBJ1-1; TRBD1 agrees at 9 bases. The CDR3 is 14 residues long. The trim removed 6 bases at V and 2 bases at J, leaving 4 bases unmatched. Germline V gene sequence: CDR1 MNHEY, CDR2 SVGAGI. Here the CDR3 DNA reads TGTGCCAGCAGGCCGGGACAGGGAAACACTGAAGCTTTCTTT. Its translation: CASRPGQGNTEAFF.

The gene calls are TRBV4-1 and TRBJ1-6; 7 bases map to TRBD1. V trimming: 7 bases; J trimming: 7 bases; junction bases outside the gene matches: 19. Germline CDR1 reads MGHRA; CDR2 reads YSYEKL. This CDR3 is built from 18 residues. CDR3 sequence reads: CASTRIPTGRQNNSPLHF. Here the CDR3 DNA reads TGCGCCAGCACCCGAATCCCGACAGGGAGGCAGAACAATTCACCCCTCCACTTT.

This chain links TRBV5-4 with TRBJ1-2; D uncertain. The germline CDR1 and CDR2 sequences are SGHNT and YYREEE (reference sequence). The CDR3 consists of 13 residues. V lost 3 bases and J lost 4, with 10 bases in between. CDR3 coding DNA: TGTGCCAGCAGCTCTACGGGTACCTATGGCTACACCTTC. It yields the protein CASSSTGTYGYTF.

V usage is TRBV9 and J usage is TRBJ1-1; 7 bases fit TRBD1. This CDR3 is built from 16 residues. Trimming at V came to 0 bases and at J to 2 bases, leaving 7 bases not matched to a gene. Germline V gene lookup returns CDR1 SGDLS and CDR2 YYNGEE. The CDR3 loop is CASSVGPGGPNTEAFF. DNA for the CDR3: TGTGCCAGCAGCGTAGGTCCAGGGGGGCCTAACACTGAAGCTTTCTTT.

This rearrangement joins TRBV24-1 to TRBJ1-2, with TRBD1 matching over 10 bases. Trimming took 10 bases from V and 5 from J; bases not matched to a gene: 9. The CDR3 contains 14 residues. Looked up from germline, CDR1 is KGHDR and CDR2 is SFDVKD. CDR3 in amino acids: CATSDRGSPYGYTF. Here the CDR3 DNA reads TGTGCCACGTCGGACAGGGGGTCTCCTTATGGCTACACCTTC.

The chain recombines TRBV5-1 with TRBJ1-6, with 7 bases lining up with TRBD1. Unmatched junction bases numbered 6, after V lost 0 bases and J lost 9 bases. The CDR3 covers 15 residues. In germline, CDR1 is SGHRS, CDR2 YFSETQ. CDR3 sequence: CASSLEGAPGSPLHF. CDR3 coding DNA: TGCGCCAGCAGCTTGGAGGGGGCCCCAGGTTCACCCCTCCACTTT.

This chain connects TRBV15 to TRBJ2-2; D gene unclear. Trimming left V 4 bases short and J 8 bases short, with 14 bases between. The germline V gene has CDR1 LNHNV and CDR2 YYDKDF (reference sequence). CDR3 length equals 14 residues. CDR3 DNA sequence: TGTGCCACCAGCATCCACAGAGCAACTGGGGAGCTGTTTTTT. As protein: CATSIHRATGELFF. Filled out from reference TRBV15 and TRBJ2-2, the complete variable domain reads DAMVIQNPRYQVTQFGKPVTLSCSQTLNHNVMYWYQQKSSQAPKLLFHYYDKDFNNEADTPDNFQSRRPNTSFCFLDIRSPGLGDTAMYLCATSIHRATGELFFGEGSRLTVL.

This clone appeared a few times. The chain is built from TRBV3-1 (or the pseudogene TRBV3-2) and TRBJ1-5; TRBD1 aligns across 9 bases. Germline lookup yields CDR1 LGHDT and CDR2 YNNKEL (reference sequence). With V trimmed by 2 bases and J by 0 bases, 14 bases remained unmatched. CDR3 length: 20 residues. CDR3 nucleotides: TGTGCCAGCAGCCAAACCGCCCCGGGACAGGGACCACATAGCAATCAGCCCCAGCATTTT. Its translation is CASSQTAPGQGPHSNQPQHF.

CDR3 coding DNA: TGTGCCAGCAGACGCGGACAGCAAGAGACCCAGTACTTC. Encoded protein: CASRRGQQETQYF. The V gene is TRBV5-4, the J gene TRBJ2-5, with a weak D call TRBD1 (6 bases). The V end lost 5 bases, the J end lost 2 bases, and 10 bases lay between the germline ends. The CDR3 is made up of 13 amino acids. The germline V gene has CDR1 SGHNT and CDR2 YYREEE (reference sequence). Supplemented by reference TRBV5-4 and TRBJ2-5, the full variable domain reads ETGVTQSPTHLIKTRGQQVTLRCSSQSGHNTVSWYQQALGQGPQFIFQYYREEENGRGNFPPRFSGLQFPNYSSELNVNALELDDSALYLCASRRGQQETQYFGPGTRLLVL.

V and J are TRBV7-2 and TRBJ2-5; TRBD2 is a possible D gene (7 bases). The germline V and J ends were trimmed by 2 bases and 4 bases, with 17 bases remaining between them. CDR1 is SGHTA, CDR2 FQGNSA, per germline. This CDR3 contains 16 residues. The CDR3 coding sequence is TGTGCCAGCAGCTTATCGAAAGGGGGGGAGCGAGAGACCCAGTACTTC. Its protein is CASSLSKGGERETQYF.

The chain combines TRBV11-2 with TRBJ2-3; maybe TRBD2 (6 bases). The length of the CDR3 is 15 residues. Trimming left V 0 bases short and J 2 bases short, with 9 bases between. The germline gives CDR1 SGHAT, CDR2 FQNNGV. The CDR3 bases are TGTGCCAGCAGCTTAGAGGGACTTATCACAGATACGCAGTATTTT. Translated: CASSLEGLITDTQYF.

The chain is built from TRBV5-1 and TRBJ2-5; a weak D match, TRBD1 (6 bases). This CDR3 is built from 15 residues. V dropped 4 bases and J dropped 5 bases, with 18 bases sitting between them. CDR1 is SGHRS and CDR2 is YFSETQ in the germline V gene. Written as DNA, the CDR3 is TGCGCCAGCAGCCCGGGTCAGGGGTTGGGTGAGACCCAGTACTTC. This gives the protein CASSPGQGLGETQYF.